This T cell receptor beta chain was retrieved from a study of early T cells in non-severe SARS-CoV-2 infection. This clonotype has a count of ten or more. Its antigen is unidentified. The CDR3 consists of 10 residues. The germline CDR1 and CDR2 sequences are SEHNR and FQNEAQ (reference sequence). Trimming left V 5 bases short and J 8 bases short, with 6 bases between. Points from the study as a whole: Private and CD4 specificities were missed by VDJdb matching, skewed to anti-spike CD8.

TCRdb itself ran the 5' RACE reads through MiXCR, one entry per CDR3 protein. The data show 35,000 to 45,000 distinct CDR3 sequences, with roughly 6.1% seen just once and about 20% held by the top ten. The chain recombines TRBV7-9 with TRBJ2-5, with unresolved D. The specimen was whole blood, collected at baseline. The source is an adult who was a healthcare worker with PCR-confirmed SARS-CoV-2 infection or an uninfected control (not recorded which). CDR3 bases: TGTGCCAGCAGCGCCGGCACCCAGTACTTC. This encodes CASSAGTQYF.